This entry describes one TCR beta chain. Antigen unknown. TCRdb's copy holds only in-frame clones and misses some; the assay was immunoSEQ multiplex PCR. The table shows about 25,000 clones, with around 79% occurring only once. The time point was: week 5, during vaccination. With topical imiquimod, each dose of the vaccine consisted of 300 ug of mutant IDH1 20-mer peptide. This sample was taken from a study of a mutant IDH1 vaccine in newly diagnosed glioma. Across the whole study: Patients were pretreated with radiotherapy, temozolomide, or both, mostly both.

This TCR derives from a man aged 40-55 years with glioma. The material sequenced was PBMCs, taken from a glioma patient whose treatment included an IDH1 peptide vaccine.

CDR3 nucleotides: TGCAGCGTTGAAGGGGGGACAGGGTTCTACGAGCAGTACTTC. Amino acids: CSVEGGTGFYEQYF. The rearrangement uses TRBV29-1 and TRBJ2-7, with 9 bases that match TRBD1. The CDR3 is 14 amino acids. Germline V lookup: CDR1 SQVTM, CDR2 ANQGSEA. The ends lost 1 base at V and 3 bases at J; junction bases unmatched: 4.